This is a list of T cell receptor beta chains from one sample in a study of naive and memory T cell subsets. TCRdb passed the UMI-ligation and nested PCR reads through MiXCR, listing each CDR3 protein once. Seen here are about 150,000 distinct CDR3 sequences, approximately 22% observed once, and the top ten hold 0.085% to 0.11%. Sequenced material: naive CD4+ T cells from blood. The source is a human donor in good health. The CDR3 runs from the conserved cysteine through the conserved F or W. The D gene is left open where the match is weak. The size field is filled for only some rows; it gives once, few, many or a size class.

>.|TRBJ2-2|TRBV29-1|.
CSGGVRGQTGELFF
TGCAGCGGAGGTGTCCGGGGGCAAACCGGGGAGCTGTTTTTT
>.|TRBJ2-3|TRBV6-1|few
CASSHNDRDTQYF
TGTGCCAGCAGCCACAACGACAGGGATACGCAGTATTTT
>.|TRBJ2-2|TRBV6-5|.
CASSYGRVPLPANTGELFF
TGTGCCAGCAGTTACGGCAGGGTCCCACTACCTGCGAACACCGGGGAGCTGTTTTTT
>TRBD1|TRBJ2-1|TRBV12-5|few
CASGPRQGLPNEQFF
TGTGCTAGTGGTCCCCGACAGGGCCTCCCTAATGAGCAGTTCTTC
>.|TRBJ1-1|TRBV3-1|few
CASSQSVTEAFF
TGTGCCAGCAGCCAATCGGTAACTGAAGCTTTCTTT
>TRBD1|TRBJ1-2|TRBV11-2|few
CASSSIRKDRGYGYTF
TGTGCCAGCAGCTCCATCAGAAAGGACAGGGGTTATGGCTACACCTTC
>.|TRBJ2-7|TRBV6-1|.
CASRTGQFYEQYF
TGTGCCAGCAGGACGGGACAATTCTACGAGCAGTACTTC
>.|TRBJ2-7|TRBV28|few
CASQAADEQYF
TGTGCCAGCCAAGCGGCAGACGAGCAGTACTTC
>.|TRBJ1-5|TRBV10-1|few
CASSESGSSRPQHF
TGCGCCAGCAGTGAGTCGGGCAGCTCAAGGCCCCAGCATTTT
>.|TRBJ1-5|TRBV6-5|few
CASSWGGSQPQHF
TGTGCCAGCAGTTGGGGGGGGAGCCAGCCCCAGCATTTT
>.|TRBJ1-2|TRBV20-1|few
CSARDPVRNYGYTF
TGCAGTGCTAGAGATCCAGTCAGGAACTATGGCTACACCTTC
>TRBD2|TRBJ2-1|TRBV6-2/TRBV6-3|few
CASTERRVAGYYNEQFF
TGTGCCAGCACCGAACGGAGAGTAGCGGGGTATTACAATGAGCAGTTCTTC
>.|TRBJ2-1|TRBV6-5|.
CASSYRRPDSYNEQFF
TGTGCCAGCAGTTACCGGAGGCCCGATTCCTACAATGAGCAGTTCTTC
>TRBD1|TRBJ1-2|TRBV20-1|few
CSAEPTGIGGYTF
TGCAGTGCTGAACCGACAGGGATAGGCGGCTACACCTTC
>.|TRBJ2-1|TRBV2|.
CASSEAGLGVGEQFF
TGTGCCAGCAGTGAAGCGGGATTAGGAGTAGGTGAGCAGTTCTTC
>TRBD1|TRBJ1-2|TRBV12-3/TRBV12-4|.
CASRKGQNYGYTF
TGTGCCAGCAGGAAGGGACAGAACTATGGCTACACCTTC
>.|TRBJ2-7|TRBV28|few
CASSLIRTGSYEQYF
TGTGCCAGCAGTTTAATTAGAACAGGATCCTACGAGCAGTACTTC
>TRBD1|TRBJ1-5|TRBV28|once
CASRSTGVSNQPQHF
TGTGCCAGCAGATCAACAGGGGTTAGCAATCAGCCCCAGCATTTT
>.|TRBJ1-3|TRBV4-3|.
CASSQVGSTIYF
TGCGCCAGCAGCCAAGTTGGATCCACCATATATTTT
>TRBD1|TRBJ1-5|TRBV18|.
CASSPGQGDQPQHF
TGTGCCAGCTCACCCGGACAGGGAGATCAGCCCCAGCATTTT
>TRBD2|TRBJ2-1|TRBV20-1|few
CSARSSGIGYNEQFF
TGCAGTGCTAGATCCAGCGGGATTGGTTACAATGAGCAGTTCTTC
>TRBD2|TRBJ2-1|TRBV28|many
CASSLGGSGNEQFF
TGTGCCAGCAGTTTGGGCGGGAGTGGCAATGAGCAGTTCTTC
>TRBD1|TRBJ2-2|TRBV29-1|many
CSVAAGTGWTGELFF
TGCAGCGTTGCGGCAGGGACAGGGTGGACCGGGGAGCTGTTTTTT
>TRBD2|TRBJ2-5|TRBV3-1|.
CASSQARGRALQETQYF
TGTGCCAGCAGCCAAGCTAGAGGGAGGGCCCTCCAAGAGACCCAGTACTTC
>.|TRBJ2-3|TRBV10-3|many
CATGGEAGIGIADTQYF
TGTGCCACAGGGGGCGAAGCGGGAATCGGTATCGCAGATACGCAGTATTTT
>.|TRBJ2-5|TRBV6-6|.
CASSYSRAQETQYF
TGTGCCAGCAGTTATTCTAGGGCCCAAGAGACCCAGTACTTC
>TRBD2|TRBJ2-1|TRBV7-8|.
CASSLGRASGVNEQFF
TGTGCCAGCAGCTTAGGAAGGGCTAGCGGGGTCAATGAGCAGTTCTTC
>TRBD2|TRBJ2-1|TRBV12-3/TRBV12-4|few
CASIKGRREGRYYNEQFF
TGTGCCAGCATCAAGGGTCGGCGGGAGGGCCGGTATTACAATGAGCAGTTCTTC
>.|TRBJ2-5|TRBV20-1|.
CSARSGTPQETQYF
TGCAGTGCTAGGTCCGGGACACCACAAGAGACCCAGTACTTC
>.|TRBJ2-1|TRBV12-5|.
CASGYSISAADEQFF
TGTGCTAGTGGTTATTCTATTTCGGCCGCCGATGAGCAGTTCTTC
>TRBD2|TRBJ2-5|TRBV6-5|.
CASSYTGGTVWETQYF
TGTGCCAGCAGTTACACCGGGGGGACGGTGTGGGAGACCCAGTACTTC
>.|TRBJ1-5|TRBV6-2/TRBV6-3|few
CASSIQTGRNQPQHF
TGTGCCAGCAGCATCCAGACAGGCCGCAATCAGCCCCAGCATTTT
>TRBD1|TRBJ2-2|TRBV5-1|.
CASDRGPFRTGELFF
TGCGCTTCTGACAGGGGGCCCTTCAGGACCGGGGAGCTGTTTTTT
>.|TRBJ2-1|TRBV20-1|.
CSARDRQDRGVVRYNEQFF
TGCAGTGCTAGAGATCGGCAGGATCGAGGAGTAGTCCGGTACAATGAGCAGTTCTTC
>.|TRBJ2-5|TRBV7-2|few
CASSTGPYQETQYF
TGTGCCAGCAGCACAGGACCCTATCAAGAGACCCAGTACTTC
>TRBD1|TRBJ1-4|TRBV20-1|.
CSASVRDRGGRGKLFF
TGCAGTGCTAGTGTCCGGGACAGGGGAGGTCGAGGAAAACTGTTTTTT
>.|TRBJ1-5|TRBV2|.
CASTPGVSNQPQHF
TGTGCCAGCACTCCGGGGGTTAGCAATCAGCCCCAGCATTTT